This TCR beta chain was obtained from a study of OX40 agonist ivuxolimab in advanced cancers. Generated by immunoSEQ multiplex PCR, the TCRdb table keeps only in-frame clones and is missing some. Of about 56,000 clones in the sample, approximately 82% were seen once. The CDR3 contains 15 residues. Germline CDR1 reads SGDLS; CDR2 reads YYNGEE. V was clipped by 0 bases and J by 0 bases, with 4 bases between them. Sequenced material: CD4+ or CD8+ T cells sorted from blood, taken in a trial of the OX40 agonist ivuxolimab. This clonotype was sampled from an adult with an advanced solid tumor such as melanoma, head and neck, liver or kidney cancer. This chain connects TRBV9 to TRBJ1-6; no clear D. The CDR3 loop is CASSVGGSYNSPLHF. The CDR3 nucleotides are TGTGCCAGCAGCGTAGGGGGCTCCTATAATTCACCCCTCCACTTT.